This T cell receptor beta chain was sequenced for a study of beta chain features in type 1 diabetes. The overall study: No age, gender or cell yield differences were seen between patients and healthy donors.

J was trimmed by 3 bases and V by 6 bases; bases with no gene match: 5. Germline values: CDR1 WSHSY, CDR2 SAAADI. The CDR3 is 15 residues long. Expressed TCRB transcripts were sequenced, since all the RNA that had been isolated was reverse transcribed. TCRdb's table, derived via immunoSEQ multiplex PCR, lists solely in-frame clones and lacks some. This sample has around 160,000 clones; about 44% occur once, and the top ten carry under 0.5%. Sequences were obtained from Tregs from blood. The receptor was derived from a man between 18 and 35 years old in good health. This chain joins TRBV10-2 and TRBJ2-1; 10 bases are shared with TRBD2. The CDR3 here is CASRPSGSYYNEQFF. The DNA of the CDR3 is TGCGCCAGCAGACCTAGCGGGAGCTACTACAATGAGCAGTTCTTC.